The next 24 T cell receptor beta chains were all read from a single sample in a study of T cell repertoires in cytomegalovirus infection. TCRdb analysed the reads with MiXCR anew, one entry per CDR3 protein. The sample lists some 600,000 distinct CDR3 sequences, around 24% occurring once. Specimen: CD8+ T cells from PBMCs. The receptors were gathered from a human donor in good health (CMV status not recorded). Some clones in this sample may be carry-over from other donors' samples.

Here the CDR3 reads CASSYSRGAGQPQHF. The CDR3 DNA is TGTGCCAGCAGTTACTCGAGGGGAGCCGGTCAGCCCCAGCATTTT. The V call is TRBV6-5, the J call TRBJ1-5; tentatively, D is TRBD1 (5 bases). The CDR3 has 15 amino acids. Germline CDR1 and CDR2: MNHEY and SVGAGI. V was cut by 0 bases and J by 6 bases, with 12 bases left in between.

This clonotype was counted between two and nine times. V usage is TRBV7-9 and J usage is TRBJ2-3; 8 nucleotides align to TRBD2. The CDR3 extends over 15 amino acids. Per the germline V gene, CDR1 is SEHNR and CDR2 is FQNEAQ (reference sequence). V was clipped by 5 bases and J by 4 bases; unmatched bases: 8. CDR3 in DNA: TGTGCCAGCAGCCGCGGAGCCGGGAGGGCAGATACGCAGTATTTT. It specifies CASSRGAGRADTQYF.

The V and J genes are TRBV15 and TRBJ2-5; 10 positions match TRBD2. The germline CDR1 and CDR2 sequences are LNHNV and YYDKDF (reference sequence). J was trimmed by 5 bases and V by 0 bases; bases with no gene match: 18. The CDR3 sequence is 20 residues long. Here the CDR3 reads CATSRDRVGLAYRVGETQYF. In DNA, the CDR3 is TGTGCCACCAGCAGAGATCGAGTGGGACTAGCGTACCGTGTGGGGGAGACCCAGTACTTC.

This clonotype appeared a few times. The rearrangement joins TRBV20-1 to TRBJ1-1; D is unclear. This CDR3 spans 14 amino acids. CDR1 DFQATT and CDR2 SNEGSKA come from the germline V gene (reference sequence). Trimming took 1 base from V and 4 from J, leaving 13 bases between them. The CDR3 sequence is CSARVSIAGTEAFF. CDR3 nucleotides: TGCAGTGCTAGAGTAAGCATTGCCGGCACTGAAGCTTTCTTT.

This clonotype was detected many times. The chain uses TRBV7-9 and TRBJ2-1; no clear D. The V and J ends lost 3 bases and 4 bases respectively, with 4 bases between them. Germline CDR1 reads SEHNR; CDR2 reads FQNEAQ (reference sequence). The CDR3 sequence is 12 residues long. For the CDR3, the DNA is TGTGCCAGCAGCTTTCCATACAATGAGCAGTTCTTC. It yields the protein CASSFPYNEQFF.

The rearrangement links TRBV25-1 to TRBJ2-1, with TRBD2 matching 8 bases. The CDR3 extends over 14 amino acids. V lost 7 bases to trimming and J lost 3 bases; unmatched junction nucleotides: 5. CDR1 and CDR2 from the germline V gene are MGHDK and SYGVNS. CDR3 sequence (DNA): TGTGCCAGCACTCGGGGGGGTATCTACAATGAGCAGTTCTTC. Translation: CASTRGGIYNEQFF.

This clonotype was detected once. A much larger clone lies one base from this, so it may be a read error. This CDR3 is CANSQDFSNQPQHF. In nucleotides, the CDR3 is TGTGCCAACAGCCAAGATTTTAGCAATCAGCCCCAGCATTTT. This chain joins TRBV7-8 and TRBJ1-5; no clear D gene. The CDR3 contains 14 residues. CDR1 SGHVS and CDR2 FQNEAQ come from the germline V gene. The full variable domain, its missing parts supplied by reference TRBV7-8 and TRBJ1-5, is GAGVSQSPRYKVAKRGQDVALRCDPISGHVSLFWYQQALGQGPEFLTYFQNEAQLDKSGLPSDRFFAERPEGSVSTLKIQRTQQEDSAVYLCANSQDFSNQPQHFGDGTRLSIL.

Comments on this clonotype: Mismatch with germline at one junction end may stem from a read error. This chain uses TRBV7-6 with TRBJ2-2; D is ambiguous. CDR1 is SGHVS and CDR2 is FNYEAQ in the germline V gene. The CDR3 contains 13 residues. CDR3 nucleotides: TGTGCCAACAGCCTAGGCGGCGGCGGGGAGCTGTTTTTT. Its protein product is CANSLGGGGELFF.

This chain joins TRBV5-1 and TRBJ2-1; 12 nucleotides line up with TRBD2. CDR1 is SGHRS and CDR2 is YFSETQ in the germline V gene. Trimming took 3 bases from V and 2 from J; bases not matched to a gene: 3. The CDR3 covers 16 residues. As DNA, the CDR3 is TGCGCCAGCAGCTCTAGCGGGGGGGCCGCCTACAATGAGCAGTTCTTC. This gives the protein CASSSSGGAAYNEQFF.

This clonotype was counted a few times. The rearrangement joins TRBV6-7 to TRBJ2-4, with 9 nucleotides matching TRBD1. TRBV6-7 is placed among ORFs of uncertain function. This CDR3 spans 14 amino acids. The trim removed 2 bases at V and 6 bases at J, leaving 2 bases unmatched. The CDR3 region is CASSYQDRGNIQYF. The CDR3 bases are TGTGCCAGCAGTTACCAGGACAGGGGAAACATTCAGTACTTC.

This clonotype was seen a handful of times. This chain connects TRBV14 to TRBJ1-2; D unresolved. V was clipped by 2 bases and J by 0 bases, with 22 bases between them. This CDR3 spans 19 amino acids. Germline CDR1 is SGHDN and CDR2 is FVKESK. CDR3 sequence reads: CASSQIPLSVRATNYGYTF. Written as DNA, the CDR3 is TGTGCCAGCAGCCAAATACCCCTAAGCGTGAGGGCCACTAACTATGGCTACACCTTC.

At least ten counts were recorded for this clonotype. V usage is TRBV12-3 or TRBV12-4 and J usage is TRBJ1-5; D is unresolved. This CDR3 spans 17 amino acids. The V end was cut by 3 bases, the J end by 2 bases, with 17 bases between. CDR3 protein: CASSFSQDDNRNQPQHF. As DNA, the CDR3 is TGTGCCAGCAGTTTCAGTCAGGACGACAATCGCAATCAGCCCCAGCATTTT.

The V and J genes are TRBV6-2 or TRBV6-3 and TRBJ2-5; either TRBD1 or TRBD2 may fit D (5 bases each). This CDR3 is 15 amino acids long. CDR1 and CDR2 (germline): MNHEY, SVGEGT. V dropped 2 bases and J dropped 4 bases, with 14 bases sitting between them. CDR3 sequence: CASSYQGRSPETQYF. The DNA for the CDR3 is TGTGCCAGCAGTTACCAGGGACGGAGTCCAGAGACCCAGTACTTC.

J is TRBJ1-1 and V is TRBV2; D is ambiguous. V lost 7 bases and J 10 bases, leaving 10 bases between the germline ends. The CDR3 spans 10 residues. CDR1 SNHLY and CDR2 FYNNEI come from the germline V gene. The CDR3 DNA reads as TGTGCCAGCATTCACTTCAGAGCTTTCTTT. This encodes CASIHFRAFF.

V and J are TRBV6-1 and TRBJ2-2; 12 bases match TRBD2. V dropped 6 bases and J dropped 5; count of bases not matched to a gene: 7. The germline gives CDR1 MNHNS, CDR2 SASEGT. The CDR3 consists of 16 residues. CDR3 region: CASRMLAGGHTGELFF. The CDR3 DNA sequence: TGTGCCAGCAGGATGCTAGCGGGGGGGCATACCGGGGAGCTGTTTTTT.

This clonotype was seen a handful of times. The V and J genes are TRBV15 and TRBJ2-1; D might be TRBD2 (5 bases). This CDR3 comprises 13 residues. The germline CDR1 and CDR2 sequences are LNHNV and YYDKDF (reference sequence). V lost 5 bases and J 4 bases, leaving 9 bases between the germline ends. CDR3 region: CATSPPGYNEQFF. DNA for the CDR3: TGTGCCACCAGCCCGCCGGGGTACAATGAGCAGTTCTTC.

As regards this clonotype: A read error is possible here, since a much larger clone lies one base away. The genes are TRBV28 and TRBJ2-1; D is ambiguous. This CDR3 region has 14 residues. The germline CDR1 and CDR2 sequences are MDHEN and SYDVKM. V was trimmed by 2 bases and J by 8 bases, leaving 13 bases between them. CDR3 amino acids: CASSLPSRSDEQFF. The CDR3 nucleotides read TGTGCCAGCAGTTTACCATCCCGGAGCGATGAGCAGTTCTTC. Full variable domain (outside the CDR3, taken from reference TRBV28 and TRBJ2-1): DVKVTQSSRYLVKRTGEKVFLECVQDMDHENMFWYRQDPGLGLRLIYFSYDVKMKEKGDIPEGYSVSREKKERFSLILESASTNQTSMYLCASSLPSRSDEQFFGPGTRLTVL.

On this clonotype itself: The junction differs from germline at one of its ends, possibly a read error. V and J are TRBV11-2 and TRBJ1-1; the match to TRBD1 covers 7 bases. CDR3 length: 14 amino acids. The germline gives CDR1 SGHAT, CDR2 FQNNGV. CDR3 sequence (DNA): TGTGCCAGCGGCTTAGAGACAGGGTTGACTGAAGCTTTCTTT. As protein: CASGLETGLTEAFF.

The chain has TRBV20-1 and TRBJ1-2; a weak D match, TRBD1 (5 bases). V was pared by 6 bases and J by 6 bases, with 11 bases between. This CDR3 is 11 amino acids long. Germline CDR1 reads DFQATT; CDR2 reads SNEGSKA (reference sequence). The CDR3 coding sequence is TGCAGTGCACCGACAGCGGATGGCTACACCTTC. Encoded protein: CSAPTADGYTF.

This clonotype was recorded only once. V is TRBV2 and J is TRBJ1-2; 7 nucleotides match TRBD1. Germline-derived CDR1 and CDR2 are SNHLY and FYNNEI. Trimming at V came to 8 bases and at J to 8 bases, leaving 5 bases not matched to a gene. This CDR3 contains 11 residues. The DNA for the CDR3 is TGTGCCAGCCAAGACAGGGACGGCTACACCTTC. The encoded protein is CASQDRDGYTF.

This clonotype was counted many times. The J gene is TRBJ1-2, the V gene TRBV7-6; possibly TRBD1 for D (5 bases). Trimming took off 5 bases at V and 8 bases at J, with 12 bases between the two ends. CDR3 length equals 12 residues. Germline values: CDR1 SGHVS, CDR2 FNYEAQ. The CDR3 protein is CASSDSGGGYTF. The CDR3 DNA follows: TGTGCCAGCAGCGACAGCGGCGGGGGCTACACCTTC. Based on the CDR3 plus reference TRBV7-6 and TRBJ1-2, the full variable domain is GAGVSQSPRYKVTKRGQDVALRCDPISGHVSLYWYRQALGQGPEFLTYFNYEAQQDKSGLPNDRFSAERPEGSISTLTIQRTEQRDSAMYRCASSDSGGGYTFGSGTRLTVV.

CDR3 DNA sequence: TGTGCCATCAGGGGCAAACCGAACACTGAAGCTTTCTTT. Translated, it gives CAIRGKPNTEAFF. The chain couples TRBV10-3 to TRBJ1-1; D is ambiguous. V was shortened by 6 bases and J by 1 base, with 9 bases between the two germline ends. CDR3 length: 13 amino acids. CDR1 is ENHRY, CDR2 SYGVKD, per germline.

The chain joins TRBV6-5 to TRBJ2-1; tentatively, D is TRBD1 (6 bases). With 2 bases removed from V and 9 bases from J, the gap between germline ends came to 14 bases. The CDR3 is 14 amino acids. The germline CDR1 and CDR2 sequences are MNHEY and SVGAGI. The CDR3 spells CASSYGQLDSEQFF. Here the CDR3 DNA reads TGTGCCAGCAGTTACGGGCAGTTGGACAGTGAGCAGTTCTTC.

The chain combines TRBV10-3 with TRBJ1-1; no firm D call. Per germline, CDR1 ENHRY and CDR2 SYGVKD. This CDR3 is 12 amino acids long. Trimming shortened V by 3 bases and J by 6 bases, and 8 bases separated the two germline ends. CDR3 protein: CAISDEGAEAFF. The DNA for the CDR3 is TGTGCCATCAGTGATGAGGGCGCTGAAGCTTTCTTT.